This TCR beta chain was recorded in a study of Ad26.COV2.S vaccination and SARS-CoV-2 variants. TCRdb's copy holds only in-frame clones and misses some; the assay was immunoSEQ multiplex PCR. The sample has about 450,000 clones, roughly 87% seen once. As for treatment: around 19 received Ad26.COV2.S at low or high dose, single or two shots; 5 received placebo; per-sample allocation not given. Sampling happened 63 days after the first vaccine or placebo injection. This material consisted of peripheral blood, taken in a trial of Ad26.COV2.S vaccine versus placebo. The sequence came from a person aged 18-60 years who received the Ad26.COV2.S COVID-19 vaccine or a placebo.

CDR3 sequence (DNA): TGTGCCAGCAGCCAAGATGTTGGTTCCGAGCTAGACAATGAGCAGTTCTTC. It codes for CASSQDVGSELDNEQFF. The V call is TRBV4-2, the J call TRBJ2-1; D is unresolved. The V end lost 0 bases, the J end lost 5 bases, and 17 bases lay between the germline ends. Germline CDR1 reads LGHNA; CDR2 reads YNFKEQ. The CDR3 spans 17 residues.